The clone carrying this TCR beta chain was counted a few times. As processed by the authors: How many nucleated cells were present was estimated from reference gene primer amplification. Method: immunoSEQ multiplex PCR; TCRdb's copy keeps in-frame clones and lacks some. For V, J and clone size, that table is used; D and trimming come from the DNA. The table includes 35,000 to 45,000 clones, roughly 80% detected once. The CDR3 consists of 15 residues. Trimming removed 3 bases at V and 1 base at J, with 10 bases between. Germline V gene lookup returns CDR1 SEHNR and CDR2 FQNEAQ (reference sequence). This sample stems from a study of blood T cell repertoires in COVID-19. Looking at the study overall: Samples came from the United States, Italy and Spain, spanning acute and convalescent COVID-19. PBMCs, B-cell-depleted T cells, or T cells were the source of the cDNA or gDNA that made up the material.

The chain combines TRBV7-9 with TRBJ2-4; D unclear. The clonotype was recovered from a man in his 70s with acute or convalescent COVID-19. Sequenced: peripheral blood. The CDR3: CASSFTSTAKNIQYF. CDR3 coding DNA: TGTGCCAGCAGCTTTACAAGTACGGCCAAAAACATTCAGTACTTC. Full variable domain (missing parts from reference TRBV7-9 and TRBJ2-4): DTGVSQNPRHKITKRGQNVTFRCDPISEHNRLYWYRQTLGQGPEFLTYFQNEAQLEKSRLLSDRFSAERPKGSFSTLEIQRTEQGDSAMYLCASSFTSTAKNIQYFGAGTRLSVL.